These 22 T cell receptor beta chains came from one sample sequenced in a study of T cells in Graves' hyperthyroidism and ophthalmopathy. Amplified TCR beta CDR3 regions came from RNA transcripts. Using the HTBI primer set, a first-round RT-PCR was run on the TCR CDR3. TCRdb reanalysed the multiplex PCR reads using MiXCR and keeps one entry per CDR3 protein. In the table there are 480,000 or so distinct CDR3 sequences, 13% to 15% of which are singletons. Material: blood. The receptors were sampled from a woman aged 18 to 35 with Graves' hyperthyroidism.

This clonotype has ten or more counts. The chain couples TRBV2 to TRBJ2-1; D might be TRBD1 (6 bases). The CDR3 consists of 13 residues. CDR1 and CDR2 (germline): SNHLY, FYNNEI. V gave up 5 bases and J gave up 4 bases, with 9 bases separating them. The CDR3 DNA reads TGTGCCAGCAGTACGGACAGTTACAATGAGCAGTTCTTC. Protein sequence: CASSTDSYNEQFF.

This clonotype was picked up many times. CDR3 DNA: TGTGCCATCAGTGAAGTATATCGGGGGACTAATGAAAAACTGTTTTTT. It yields the protein CAISEVYRGTNEKLFF. The V gene is TRBV10-3, the J gene TRBJ1-4, with a weak D call TRBD1 (5 bases). Trimming left V 3 bases short and J 2 bases short, with 13 bases between. The germline V gene has CDR1 ENHRY and CDR2 SYGVKD. CDR3 length: 16 amino acids.

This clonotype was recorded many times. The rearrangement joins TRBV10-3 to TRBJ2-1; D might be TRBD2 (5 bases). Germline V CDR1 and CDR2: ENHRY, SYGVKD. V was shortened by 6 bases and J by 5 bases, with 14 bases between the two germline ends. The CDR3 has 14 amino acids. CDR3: CAIRLADDHNEQFF. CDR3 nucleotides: TGTGCCATCAGGCTAGCCGATGACCACAATGAGCAGTTCTTC.

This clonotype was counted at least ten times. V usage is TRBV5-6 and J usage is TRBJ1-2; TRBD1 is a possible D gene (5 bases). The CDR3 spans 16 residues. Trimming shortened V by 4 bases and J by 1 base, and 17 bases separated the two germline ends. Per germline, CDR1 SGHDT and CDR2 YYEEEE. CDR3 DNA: TGTGCCAGCAGCCCGAGGGACGGATCCTTTAACTATGGCTACACCTTC. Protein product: CASSPRDGSFNYGYTF.

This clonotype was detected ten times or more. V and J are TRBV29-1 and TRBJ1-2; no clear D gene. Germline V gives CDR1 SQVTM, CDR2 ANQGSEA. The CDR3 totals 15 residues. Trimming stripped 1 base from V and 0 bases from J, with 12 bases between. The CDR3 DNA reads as TGCAGCGTTGAAGGAGGCAGCCTTACTAACTATGGCTACACCTTC. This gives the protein CSVEGGSLTNYGYTF.

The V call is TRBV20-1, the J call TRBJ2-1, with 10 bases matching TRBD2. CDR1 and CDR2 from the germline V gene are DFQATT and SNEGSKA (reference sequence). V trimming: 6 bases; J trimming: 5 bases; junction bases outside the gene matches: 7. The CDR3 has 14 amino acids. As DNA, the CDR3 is TGCAGTGCCGATAGCGGGAGGACTAACAATGAGCAGTTCTTC. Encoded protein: CSADSGRTNNEQFF.

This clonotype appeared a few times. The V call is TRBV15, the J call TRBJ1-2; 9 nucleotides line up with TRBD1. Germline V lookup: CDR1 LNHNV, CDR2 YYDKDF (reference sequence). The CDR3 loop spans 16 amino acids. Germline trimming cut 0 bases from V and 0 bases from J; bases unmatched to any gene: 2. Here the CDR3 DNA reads TGTGCCACCAGCAGAGATCGGACAGGGGCTAACTATGGCTACACCTTC. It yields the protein CATSRDRTGANYGYTF.

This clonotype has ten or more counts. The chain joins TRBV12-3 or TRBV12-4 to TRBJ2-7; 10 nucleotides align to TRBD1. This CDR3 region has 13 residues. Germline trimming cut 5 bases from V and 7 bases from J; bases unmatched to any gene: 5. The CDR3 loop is CASSNRDRGEQYF. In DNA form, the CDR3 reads TGTGCCAGCAGTAACCGGGACAGGGGTGAGCAGTACTTC.

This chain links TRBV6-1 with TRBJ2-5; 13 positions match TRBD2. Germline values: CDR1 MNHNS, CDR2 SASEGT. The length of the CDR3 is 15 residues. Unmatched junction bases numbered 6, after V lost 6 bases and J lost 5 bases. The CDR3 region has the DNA TGTGCCAGCAGGTCGGGACTAGCGGGAATGGAGACCCAGTACTTC. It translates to CASRSGLAGMETQYF.

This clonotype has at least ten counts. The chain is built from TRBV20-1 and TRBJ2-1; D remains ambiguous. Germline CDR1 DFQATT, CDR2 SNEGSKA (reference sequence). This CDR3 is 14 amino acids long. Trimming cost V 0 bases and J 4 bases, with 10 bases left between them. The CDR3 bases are TGCAGTGCTAGAGATTCACTTAGATACAATGAGCAGTTCTTC. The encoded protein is CSARDSLRYNEQFF.

CDR3 region: CASSEVRLGGIFTYEQYV. CDR3 sequence (DNA): TGTGCCAGCAGTGAAGTTCGTTTGGGCGGGATCTTCACCTACGAGCAGTACGTC. The gene calls are TRBV6-1 and TRBJ2-7, with TRBD2 as a possible D gene (6 bases). Germline V lookup: CDR1 MNHNS, CDR2 SASEGT. Trimming took off 1 base at V and 2 bases at J, with 21 bases between the two ends. The CDR3 extends over 18 amino acids.

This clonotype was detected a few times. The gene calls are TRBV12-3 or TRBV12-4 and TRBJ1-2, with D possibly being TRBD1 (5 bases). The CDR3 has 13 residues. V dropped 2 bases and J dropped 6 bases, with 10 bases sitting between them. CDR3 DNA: TGTGCCAGCAGTTTATCCAGGGAGGATGGCTACACCTTC. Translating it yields CASSLSREDGYTF.

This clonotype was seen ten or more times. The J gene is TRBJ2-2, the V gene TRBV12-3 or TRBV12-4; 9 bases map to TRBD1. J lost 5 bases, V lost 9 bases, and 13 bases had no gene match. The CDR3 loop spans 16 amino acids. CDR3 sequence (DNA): TGTGCCAGTAGATCGGACAGGGGCCTCCTTACCGGGGAGCTGTTTTTT. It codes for CASRSDRGLLTGELFF.

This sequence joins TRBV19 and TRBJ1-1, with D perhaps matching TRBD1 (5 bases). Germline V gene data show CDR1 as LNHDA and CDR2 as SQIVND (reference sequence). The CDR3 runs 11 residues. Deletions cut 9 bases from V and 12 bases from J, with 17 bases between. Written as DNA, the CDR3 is TGTGCCAGCACCTATTGGGGGTTGACTTTCTTT. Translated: CASTYWGLTFF.

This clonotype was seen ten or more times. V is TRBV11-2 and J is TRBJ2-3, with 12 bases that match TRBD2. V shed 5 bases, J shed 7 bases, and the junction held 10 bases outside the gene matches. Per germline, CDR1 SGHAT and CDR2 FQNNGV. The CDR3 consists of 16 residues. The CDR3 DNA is TGTGCCAGCAGCATATTCCTAGCGGGAGGGGATTATACGCAGTATTTT. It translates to CASSIFLAGGDYTQYF.

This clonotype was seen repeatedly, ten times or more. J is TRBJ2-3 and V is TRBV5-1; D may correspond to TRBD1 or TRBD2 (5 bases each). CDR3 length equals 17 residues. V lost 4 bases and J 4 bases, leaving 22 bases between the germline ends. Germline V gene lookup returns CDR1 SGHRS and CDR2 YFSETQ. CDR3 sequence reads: CASSLDTDISRADTQYF. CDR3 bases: TGCGCCAGCAGCCTCGACACGGACATCTCGAGGGCAGATACGCAGTATTTT.

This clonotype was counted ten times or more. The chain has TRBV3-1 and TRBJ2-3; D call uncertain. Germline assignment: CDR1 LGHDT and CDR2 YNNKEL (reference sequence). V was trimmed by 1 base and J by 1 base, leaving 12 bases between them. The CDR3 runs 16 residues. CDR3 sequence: CASSQVGSPGTDTQYF. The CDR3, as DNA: TGTGCCAGCAGCCAAGTGGGGTCCCCTGGCACAGATACGCAGTATTTT.

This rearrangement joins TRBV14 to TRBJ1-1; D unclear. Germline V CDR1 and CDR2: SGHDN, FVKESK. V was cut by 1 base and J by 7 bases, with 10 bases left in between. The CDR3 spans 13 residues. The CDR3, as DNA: TGTGCCAGCAGCCAAGTCGCTGGGCGTGAAGCTTTCTTT. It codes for CASSQVAGREAFF.

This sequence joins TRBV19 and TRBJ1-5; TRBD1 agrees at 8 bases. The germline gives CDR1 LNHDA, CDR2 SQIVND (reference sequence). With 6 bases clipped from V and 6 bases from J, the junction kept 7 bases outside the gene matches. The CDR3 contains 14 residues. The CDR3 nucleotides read TGTGCCAGTAGCCGACAGGGGTCTGGTCAGCCCCAGCATTTT. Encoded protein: CASSRQGSGQPQHF.

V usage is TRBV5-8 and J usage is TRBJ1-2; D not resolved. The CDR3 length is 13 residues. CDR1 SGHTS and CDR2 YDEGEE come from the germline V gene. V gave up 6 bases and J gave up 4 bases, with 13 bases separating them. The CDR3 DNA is TGTGCCAGCACAATTAGACGGTTCTATGGCTACACCTTC. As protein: CASTIRRFYGYTF. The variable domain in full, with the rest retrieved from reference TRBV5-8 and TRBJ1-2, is EAGVTQSPTHLIKTRGQQATLRCSPISGHTSVYWYQQALGLGLQFLLWYDEGEERNRGNFPPRFSGRQFPNYSSELNVNALELEDSALYLCASTIRRFYGYTFGSGTRLTVV.

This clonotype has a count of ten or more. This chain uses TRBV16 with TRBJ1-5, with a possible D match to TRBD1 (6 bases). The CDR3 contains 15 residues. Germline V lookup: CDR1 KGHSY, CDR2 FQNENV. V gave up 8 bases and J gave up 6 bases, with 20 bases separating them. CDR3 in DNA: TGTGCCAGCTTCCAAACACAGGGTAATCGTCAGCCCCAGCATTTT. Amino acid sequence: CASFQTQGNRQPQHF. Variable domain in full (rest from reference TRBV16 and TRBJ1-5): GEEVAQTPKHLVRGEGQKAKLYCAPIKGHSYVFWYQQVLKNEFKFLISFQNENVFDETGMPKERFSAKCLPNSPCSLEIQATKLEDSAVYFCASFQTQGNRQPQHFGDGTRLSIL.

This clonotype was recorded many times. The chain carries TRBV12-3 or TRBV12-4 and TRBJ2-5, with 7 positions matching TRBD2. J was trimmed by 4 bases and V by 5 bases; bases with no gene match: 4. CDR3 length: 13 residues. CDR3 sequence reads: CASSPGLTETQYF. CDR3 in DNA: TGTGCCAGCAGTCCGGGACTAACAGAGACCCAGTACTTC.